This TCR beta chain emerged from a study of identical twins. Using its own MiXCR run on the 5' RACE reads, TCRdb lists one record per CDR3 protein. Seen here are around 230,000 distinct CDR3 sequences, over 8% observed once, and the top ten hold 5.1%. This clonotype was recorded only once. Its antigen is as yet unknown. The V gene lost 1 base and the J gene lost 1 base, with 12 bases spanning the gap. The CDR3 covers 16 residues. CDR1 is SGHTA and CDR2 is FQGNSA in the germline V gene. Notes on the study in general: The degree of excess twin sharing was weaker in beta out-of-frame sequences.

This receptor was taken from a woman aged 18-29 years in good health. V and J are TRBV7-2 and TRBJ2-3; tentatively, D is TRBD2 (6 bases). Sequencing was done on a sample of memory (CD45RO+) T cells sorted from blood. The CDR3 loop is CASSLVLGLRTDTQYF. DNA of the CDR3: TGTGCCAGCAGCTTAGTCCTGGGACTCCGCACAGATACGCAGTATTTT.